This T cell receptor beta chain was observed in a study of human T cells and chemical hapten exposure. This clonotype occurred many times. One entry per CDR3 protein, called by TCRdb with MiXCR from the RACE reads. The sample holds about 140,000 distinct CDR3 sequences, approximately 12% seen once. This sample's time point: patch test 2, 6 weeks after DPC sensitization. Treatment indicated: therapeutic diphenylcyclopropenone sensitization with weekly scalp DPC. Germline V CDR1 and CDR2: DFQATT, SNEGSKA (reference sequence). This CDR3 comprises 12 residues. The V segment lost 7 bases and the J segment 8 bases; nucleotides outside the gene matches: 7.

The sample consisted of whole blood, taken in connection with sensitization to the hapten diphenylcyclopropenone (DPC). The chain uses TRBV20-1 and TRBJ2-4; TRBD1 matches at 8 bases. This clonotype originated in a woman aged 45-60 years with alopecia areata. Some clones in this sample may be carry-over from other donors' samples. CDR3 DNA sequence: TGCAGTGGCCCAGGGGGCCGGGACATTCAGTACTTC. Its protein product is CSGPGGRDIQYF.